This TCR beta chain was documented in a study of cytomegalovirus exposure and HLA in healthy donors. Across the study: The 120 validation repertoires used the same platform as the roughly 700 first-cohort repertoires (as reported by a later analysis). Findings and caveats of the study: Researchers catalogued some 160 TCR beta chains as cytomegalovirus-associated.

V shed 4 bases and J 2 bases; nucleotides not matched to a gene: 5. CDR1 is SGHKS, CDR2 YYEKEE, per germline (reference sequence). The CDR3 is 16 residues long. Measured with immunoSEQ multiplex PCR; TCRdb has only the in-frame clones, and not every one. The sample lists approximately 220,000 clones, about nine tenths occurring once. In regard to this clone: No antigen is known for it.

Sequenced input: PBMCs. The V gene is TRBV5-5, the J gene TRBJ2-2; the match to TRBD1 covers 10 bases. This receptor was identified in a woman between 18 and 29 years old in good health and CMV-seronegative. CDR3: CASSEGQGINTGELFF. As DNA, the CDR3 is TGTGCCAGCAGCGAGGGACAGGGGATAAACACCGGGGAGCTGTTTTTT.